These T cell receptor beta chains were read from a single sample in a study of T cells in localized non-small cell lung cancer. Produced via immunoSEQ multiplex PCR; TCRdb's table is partial and in-frame only. This table has fewer than 35,000 clones, around four fifths appearing once. Material: peripheral blood, obtained before any cancer treatment. The receptors originated from a male donor aged 60 or older with stage II squamous cell lung carcinoma. CDR3s include the opening cysteine and the closing phenylalanine or tryptophan. D genes are given only for firm matches.

j_call,v_call,d_call,cdr3_aa
TRBJ1-1,TRBV9,-,CASSVNVGTEAFF
TRBJ1-4,TRBV30,-,CAWSVGARGEKLFF
TRBJ2-3,TRBV7-2,TRBD1,CASSPGQGTQYF
TRBJ1-2,TRBV5-1,-,CASSFGRGYGYTF
TRBJ2-6,TRBV11-3,-,CASSPSAPGANVLTF
TRBJ2-7,TRBV19,TRBD2,CASSGSSGSYSYEQYF
TRBJ2-5,TRBV19,TRBD2,CASSGRGGETQYF
TRBJ1-1,TRBV28,-,CASRDSTEAFF
TRBJ1-1,TRBV7-2,-,CASSLVPQGNTEAFF
TRBJ1-3,TRBV5-8,-,CASSLGASGNTIYF
TRBJ2-5,TRBV5-6,TRBD1,CASSSRLRGLSFQETQYF
TRBJ2-7,TRBV5-6,TRBD1,CASSPDRGVYEQYF
TRBJ2-3,TRBV19,-,CASTLTPTSTDTQYF
TRBJ2-7,TRBV29-1,-,CSHISGLGEQYF
TRBJ2-5,TRBV27,TRBD2,CASRKLAEETQYF
TRBJ1-1,TRBV5-1,-,CASSLAGLNPMNTEAFF
TRBJ2-7,TRBV28,TRBD2,CASSLVAGVREQYF
TRBJ2-7,TRBV13,-,CASSIGDGTYEQYF
TRBJ1-3,TRBV7-3,-,CASSPSGNTIYF
TRBJ2-3,TRBV7-2,TRBD2,CASSRPGGTDTQYF
TRBJ2-5,TRBV5-4,TRBD1,CASSGDSLQETQYF
TRBJ2-5,TRBV14,-,CASSPGPQETQYF
TRBJ1-2,TRBV5-4,-,CASSLAAGQLADTF
TRBJ2-2,TRBV9,-,CASSVTPGGAGELFF
TRBJ1-1,TRBV5-1,TRBD1,CASSPGTGNTEAFF
TRBJ2-6,TRBV11-2,TRBD1,CASSPRQGTGANVLTF
TRBJ1-2,TRBV5-4,-,CASSQAWTVNYGYTF
TRBJ1-1,TRBV14,TRBD1,CASSQLGTGPEAFF
TRBJ2-5,TRBV5-1,TRBD2,CASSLGTSGGARETQYF
TRBJ2-2,TRBV11-2,-,CASSLEPGASRELFF
TRBJ1-5,TRBV28,-,CASSHRPREGQGQPQHF
TRBJ1-1,TRBV28,TRBD1,CASRTGGVNTEAFF
TRBJ2-2,TRBV9,-,CASSVAFPSGELFF
TRBJ2-1,TRBV2,TRBD1,CASSDRAEGNEQFF
TRBJ2-3,TRBV2,TRBD2,CASLRGVSTDTQYF
TRBJ1-2,TRBV28,-,CASSLPRGGYTF
TRBJ2-3,TRBV28,-,CASSLGGSGDYTQYF
TRBJ1-1,TRBV9,TRBD1,CASSTGDSMNTEAFF
TRBJ1-2,TRBV30,TRBD1,CARDRRGYGYTF
TRBJ2-7,TRBV19,-,CASNPGRSYEQYF
TRBJ1-6,TRBV15,-,CATSRDRGTGHIKDSPLHF
TRBJ1-5,TRBV28,-,CASTYGGGRGNQPQHF
TRBJ2-1,TRBV15,TRBD2,CATRRRSGAGESNEQFF
TRBJ2-1,TRBV4-1,-,CASSQDRGMFNEQFF
TRBJ1-6,TRBV9,-,CASSAGTFGNSPLHF
TRBJ1-1,TRBV7-8,-,CASSLAQDTEAFF
TRBJ1-2,TRBV4-2,-,CASSLAGMNYGYTF
TRBJ1-2,TRBV6-5,-,CASTRGDYGYTF
TRBJ1-5,TRBV19,-,CASSIEAQPQHF
TRBJ2-5,TRBV7-6,TRBD1,CASSLDDRGETQYF
TRBJ1-4,TRBV18,-,CASSPQAGPNNEKLFF
TRBJ2-3,TRBV7-5,-,CVRSENVKCEFFGDTQYF
TRBJ2-1,TRBV5-1,-,CASSLDTSGEQFF
TRBJ2-2,TRBV5-1,TRBD2,CASSAGLAGIQDTGELFF
TRBJ2-1,TRBV28,TRBD2,CASSSETSDGYNEQFF
TRBJ1-1,TRBV2,-,CASSESPGKAFF